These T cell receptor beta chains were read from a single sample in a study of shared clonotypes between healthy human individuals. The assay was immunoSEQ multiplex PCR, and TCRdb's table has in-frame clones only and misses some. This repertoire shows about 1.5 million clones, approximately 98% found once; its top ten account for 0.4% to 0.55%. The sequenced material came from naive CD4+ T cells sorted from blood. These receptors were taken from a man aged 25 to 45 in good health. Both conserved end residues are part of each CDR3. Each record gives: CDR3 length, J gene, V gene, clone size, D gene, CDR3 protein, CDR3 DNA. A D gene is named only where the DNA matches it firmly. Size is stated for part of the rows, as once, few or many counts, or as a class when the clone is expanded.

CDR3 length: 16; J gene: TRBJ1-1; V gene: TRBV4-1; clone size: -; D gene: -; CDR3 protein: CASSQVSGVENTEAFF; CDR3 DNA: TGCGCCAGCAGCCAAGTGTCTGGGGTGGAGAACACTGAAGCTTTCTTT
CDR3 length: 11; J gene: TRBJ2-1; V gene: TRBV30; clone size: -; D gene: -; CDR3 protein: CAWSVYNEQFF; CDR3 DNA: TGTGCCTGGAGCGTTTACAATGAGCAGTTCTTC
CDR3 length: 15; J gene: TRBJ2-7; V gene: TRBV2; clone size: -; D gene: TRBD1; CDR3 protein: CASSNQAGFRGEQYF; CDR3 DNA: TGTGCCAGCAGTAATCAAGCAGGCTTCAGGGGGGAGCAGTACTTC
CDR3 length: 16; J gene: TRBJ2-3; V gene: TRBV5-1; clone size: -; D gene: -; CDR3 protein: CASSSPSALVRDTQYF; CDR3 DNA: TGCGCCAGCAGCTCGCCATCCGCCTTAGTCAGAGATACGCAGTATTTT
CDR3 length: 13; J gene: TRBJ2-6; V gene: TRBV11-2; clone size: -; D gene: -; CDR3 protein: CAASDSGANVLTF; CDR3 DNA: TGTGCCGCTTCAGACTCTGGGGCCAACGTCCTGACTTTC
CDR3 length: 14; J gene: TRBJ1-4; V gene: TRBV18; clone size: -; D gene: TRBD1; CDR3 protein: CASSLRDRTEKLFF; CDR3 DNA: TGTGCCAGCTCACTCCGGGACAGGACTGAAAAACTGTTTTTT
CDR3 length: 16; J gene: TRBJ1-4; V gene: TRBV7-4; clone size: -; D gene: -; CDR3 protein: CASSLVEQGTNEKLFF; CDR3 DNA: TGTGCCAGCAGCTTAGTAGAGCAGGGTACTAATGAAAAACTGTTTTTT
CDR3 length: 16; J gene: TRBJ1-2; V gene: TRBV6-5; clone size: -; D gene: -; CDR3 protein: CASSYSTGTANYGYTF; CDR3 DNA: TGTGCCAGCAGTTACTCGACGGGAACAGCTAACTATGGCTACACCTTC
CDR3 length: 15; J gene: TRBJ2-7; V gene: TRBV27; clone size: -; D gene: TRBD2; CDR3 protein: CASSLGLAMSYEQYF; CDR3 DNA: TGTGCCAGCAGTTTAGGACTAGCAATGTCCTACGAGCAGTACTTC
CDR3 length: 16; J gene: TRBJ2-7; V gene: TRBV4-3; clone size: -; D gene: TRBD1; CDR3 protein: CASSQDLGTGIYEQYF; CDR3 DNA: TGCGCCAGCAGCCAAGATCTTGGGACAGGGATCTACGAGCAGTACTTC
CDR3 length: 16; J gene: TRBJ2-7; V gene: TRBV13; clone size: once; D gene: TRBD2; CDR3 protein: CASSLDRREGPYEQYF; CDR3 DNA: TGTGCCAGCAGCTTAGATAGGCGGGAGGGACCCTACGAGCAGTACTTC
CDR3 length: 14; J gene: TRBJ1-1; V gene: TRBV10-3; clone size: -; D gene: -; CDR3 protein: CAISESSEGTEAFF; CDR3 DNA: TGTGCCATCAGTGAGTCTTCCGAGGGGACTGAAGCTTTCTTT
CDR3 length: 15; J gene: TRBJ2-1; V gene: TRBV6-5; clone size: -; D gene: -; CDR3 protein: CASSYLLSRYNEQFF; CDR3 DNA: TGTGCCAGCAGTTACCTACTATCCCGTTACAATGAGCAGTTCTTC